Below, 10 T cell receptor beta chains from the same sample are listed, as sequenced in a study of CD8 T cells in Susac syndrome. Random hexamers were used to reverse transcribe 0.5 to 1 ug of RNA. MiXCR was run by TCRdb on the immunoSEQ multiplex PCR reads, yielding one entry per CDR3 protein. The sample lists 150,000 to 200,000 distinct CDR3 sequences, around 95% occurring once. Input material: CD8+ T cells from PBMCs. The receptors were gathered from a human donor with Susac syndrome.

The CDR3 region is CSARSGPGQGTPNEKLFF. CDR3 DNA: TGCAGTGCTAGATCCGGCCCGGGACAGGGAACACCTAATGAAAAACTGTTTTTT. This chain uses TRBV20-1 with TRBJ1-4; TRBD1 agrees at 9 bases. The CDR3 consists of 18 residues. Germline V CDR1 and CDR2: DFQATT, SNEGSKA (reference sequence). V shed 2 bases and J 3 bases; nucleotides not matched to a gene: 13.

The J gene is TRBJ1-1, the V gene TRBV4-1, with TRBD1 identical over 8 bases. There are 15 residues in the CDR3. The V segment lost 1 base and the J segment 4 bases; nucleotides outside the gene matches: 5. Germline CDR1 MGHRA, CDR2 YSYEKL. The CDR3 here is CASSQVGDRFTEAFF. The CDR3, as DNA: TGCGCCAGCAGCCAAGTGGGGGACAGGTTCACTGAAGCTTTCTTT.

The genes are TRBV7-9 and TRBJ1-4; unclear D gene. V lost 5 bases and J 7 bases, leaving 5 bases between the germline ends. The germline V gene has CDR1 SEHNR and CDR2 FQNEAQ (reference sequence). This CDR3 has 11 amino acids. CDR3 residues: CASSPFEKLFF. The CDR3 coding sequence is TGTGCCAGCAGCCCTTTTGAAAAACTGTTTTTT.

The chain recombines TRBV28 with TRBJ2-2; weak D call: TRBD2 (5 bases). Germline-derived CDR1 and CDR2 are MDHEN and SYDVKM. V was shortened by 6 bases and J by 7 bases, with 18 bases between the two germline ends. This CDR3 spans 15 amino acids. This CDR3 is CASSQPQLVSGELFF. In DNA form, the CDR3 reads TGTGCCAGCAGCCAGCCCCAACTAGTCAGCGGGGAGCTGTTTTTT.

The V and J genes are TRBV20-1 and TRBJ2-7; 8 bases agree with TRBD2. J lost 1 base, V lost 2 bases, and 7 bases had no gene match. There are 15 residues in the CDR3. Germline V gene lookup returns CDR1 DFQATT and CDR2 SNEGSKA (reference sequence). CDR3: CSARNFRGGSYEQYF. CDR3 bases: TGCAGTGCTAGAAATTTTCGCGGGGGGTCCTACGAGCAGTACTTC.

V gene TRBV7-9 combines with J gene TRBJ2-4; D uncertain. V lost 5 bases and J 5 bases, leaving 10 bases between the germline ends. CDR3 size: 13 residues. The germline CDR1 and CDR2 sequences are SEHNR and FQNEAQ (reference sequence). Written as DNA, the CDR3 is TGTGCCAGCAGCGGTGGCGATCAAAACATTCAGTACTTC. Protein sequence: CASSGGDQNIQYF.

This chain uses TRBV6-6 with TRBJ2-1, with 7 bases lining up with TRBD2. Germline lookup yields CDR1 MNHNY and CDR2 SVGAGI (reference sequence). V was clipped by 5 bases and J by 6 bases; unmatched bases: 7. CDR3 length: 14 amino acids. Written as DNA, the CDR3 is TGTGCCAGCAGTCGGGGAGGGCCGGGCAATGAGCAGTTCTTC. Its translation: CASSRGGPGNEQFF.

This clonotype came up once. The genes are TRBV7-9 and TRBJ2-5; 7 bases match TRBD1. Germline V gene sequence: CDR1 SEHNR, CDR2 FQNEAQ (reference sequence). This CDR3 region has 15 residues. After removal of 5 bases from V and 1 base from J, the junction contained 7 bases not matched to a gene. The CDR3 spells CASSPGDRAQETQYF. In DNA form, the CDR3 reads TGTGCCAGCAGCCCGGGCGACAGGGCCCAAGAGACCCAGTACTTC.

The V and J genes are TRBV3-1 and TRBJ2-7, with D possibly matching TRBD2 (6 bases). The germline CDR1 and CDR2 sequences are LGHDT and YNNKEL (reference sequence). The CDR3 is 12 amino acids. Trimming removed 2 bases at V and 7 bases at J, with 9 bases between. CDR3 sequence reads: CASSQRGLEQYF. The DNA for the CDR3 is TGTGCCAGCAGCCAAAGGGGACTTGAGCAGTACTTC.

This sequence joins TRBV6-5 and TRBJ2-7; D uncertain. The V end was cut by 2 bases, the J end by 3 bases, with 11 bases between. The CDR3 is made up of 14 amino acids. Germline assignment: CDR1 MNHEY and CDR2 SVGAGI. The CDR3 bases are TGTGCCAGCAGTTACACCGACCGAGACTACGAGCAGTACTTC. This translates into CASSYTDRDYEQYF.